This TCR beta chain is drawn from a study of CD8 T cells in ankylosing spondylitis (dated by TCRdb to about 2017). About the full investigation: The study profiled T cell receptor beta repertoires in healthy donors and ankylosing spondylitis patients to find disease-linked TCR variants. The whole study cohort included under 140 healthy donors and 20 to 30 ankylosing spondylitis patients. Peripheral blood was sampled, and synovial fluid was also collected from ankylosing spondylitis patients.

The CDR3 runs 15 residues from the cysteine to the phenylalanine. The read is trimmed to its CDR3 DNA, 45 bases read in frame from base 1. Taken from the germline V gene, the CDR1 and CDR2 loops are MNHEY and SVGEGT. The germline V and J ends show losses of 7 bases and 4 bases respectively, and no gene match explains 9 bases of the junction. Broad study findings and their caveats: The disease-linked clones had a CD8+ phenotype and were found at relatively low frequencies in peripheral blood. Some motif variants had previously been reported in the synovial fluid and blood of reactive arthritis patients, which suggests shared mechanisms of disease initiation. A TCR beta motif made up of under ten highly homologous amino acid variants appeared to be characteristic of blood from ankylosing spondylitis patients. The disease-linked clones were reported as significantly enriched in matched synovial fluid samples from ankylosing spondylitis patients.

Instrument used: Illumina HiSeq 2500. TCR beta libraries were prepared by quantitative 5'-RACE with molecular barcodes. The paper's data handling went like this. A new computational method based on a probabilistic model of VDJ rearrangement was used to identify disease-linked TCR variants. TCRdb reprocessing: public reads trimmed at Q25 with fastp, clones called with MiXCR, in-frame beta chains kept. Here each entry gathers all rows of one CDR3 protein and keeps the most common genes and DNA. TCRdb, rather than the study authors, made the V and J calls. The sample records about 500,000 distinct CDR3 sequences, roughly 13% of which are singletons. Approximately 7% of the sample rests with the top ten. Turning to this clonotype: This receptor's antigen is unknown. Per-nucleotide qualities are absent, and no much larger clonotype sits a single base away.

This sequence was found in a male donor with ankylosing spondylitis. Sample: blood, either unsorted or a sorted T cell fraction (not recorded which). The V and J segments used are TRBV6-2 or TRBV6-3 and TRBJ2-3, with 9 middle bases fitting TRBD2. DNA sequence: TGTGCCAGCATCCCGAGCGGGGGGCGCGCAGATACGCAGTATTTT. This encodes CASIPSGGRADTQYF.